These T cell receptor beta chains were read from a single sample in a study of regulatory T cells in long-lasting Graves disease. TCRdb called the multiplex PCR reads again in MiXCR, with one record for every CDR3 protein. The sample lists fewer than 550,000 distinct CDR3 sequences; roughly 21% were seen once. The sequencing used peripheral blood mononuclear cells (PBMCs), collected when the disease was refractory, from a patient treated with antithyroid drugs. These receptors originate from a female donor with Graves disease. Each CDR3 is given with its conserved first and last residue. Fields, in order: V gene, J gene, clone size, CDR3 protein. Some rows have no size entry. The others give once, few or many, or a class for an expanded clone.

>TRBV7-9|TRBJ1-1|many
CASTRAELNYEAFF
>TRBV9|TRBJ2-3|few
CASSVAQRLAGGDTQYF
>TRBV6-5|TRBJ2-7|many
CASSYGQGTYEQYF
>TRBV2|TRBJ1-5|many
CASSDLTGQSNQPQHF
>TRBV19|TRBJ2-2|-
CASSESRNTGELFF
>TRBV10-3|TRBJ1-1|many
CAISRTGGNTEAFF
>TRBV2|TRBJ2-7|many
CASSVDRDRPYEQYF
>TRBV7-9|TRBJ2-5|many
CASSPGGQTQETQYF
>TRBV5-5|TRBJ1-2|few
CASSLSTLDGYTF
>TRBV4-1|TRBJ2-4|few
CASSQVGQLLAKNIQYF
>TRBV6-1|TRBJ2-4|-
CASSDVGGPDIQYF
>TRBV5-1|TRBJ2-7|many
CASSFRAGTDEQYF
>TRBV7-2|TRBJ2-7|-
CASSLVELAAGTEQYF
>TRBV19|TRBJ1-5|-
CASSRDYTGKWPQHF
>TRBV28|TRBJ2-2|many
CASSNRDDAGELFF
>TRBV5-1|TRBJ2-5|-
CASSLVGDYSQETQYF
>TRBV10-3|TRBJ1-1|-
CATRDLGTEAFF
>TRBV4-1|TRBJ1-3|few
CASSQVGTSDTIYF
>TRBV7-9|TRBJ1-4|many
CASSSTDREPLSNEKLFF
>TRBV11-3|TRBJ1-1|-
CASSLGRTLNTEAFF
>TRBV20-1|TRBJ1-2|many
CSARGLGRSYGYTF
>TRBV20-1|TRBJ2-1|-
CSASRTGPGNEQFF
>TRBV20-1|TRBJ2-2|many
CSARDRPGSNTGELFF
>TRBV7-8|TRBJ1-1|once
CASSLGLWTMNTEAFF
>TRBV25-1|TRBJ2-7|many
CASTGGNLRPYEQYF
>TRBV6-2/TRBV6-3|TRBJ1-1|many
CASSLAGEFTEAFF
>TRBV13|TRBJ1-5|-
CASSARGKGNQPQHF
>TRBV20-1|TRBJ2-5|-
CSALPRTGGYETQYF
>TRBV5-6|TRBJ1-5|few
CASSLGRFYQPQHF
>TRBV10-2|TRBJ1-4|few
CASSGQGGLFF
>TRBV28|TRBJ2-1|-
CASSQLAGGDYNEQFF
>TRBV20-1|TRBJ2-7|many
CSASPGTEDYEQYF
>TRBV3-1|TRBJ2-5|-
CASSHGAQGETQYF
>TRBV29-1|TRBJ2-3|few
CSVVLAGVRTDTQYF
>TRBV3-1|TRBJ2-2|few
CASSQESGGNTGELFF
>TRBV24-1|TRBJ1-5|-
CATSDLREDQPQHF
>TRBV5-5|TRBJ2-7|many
CASSTGQGRNYEQYF
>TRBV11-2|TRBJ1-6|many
CASSLVATNNSPLHF
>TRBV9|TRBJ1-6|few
CASSVSRDNSPLHF